Sequencing of this TCR beta chain was carried out in a study of T cells in Graves' hyperthyroidism and ophthalmopathy. RNA transcripts gave rise to amplified TCR beta CDR3 regions. The HTBI primer set served for first-round RT-PCR of the TCR CDR3. TCRdb re-derived calls from the multiplex PCR reads in MiXCR, one entry per CDR3 protein. This table has hundreds of thousands of distinct CDR3 sequences, 14% appearing once. In its sample, this clonotype was seen a few times. The specimen sequenced was blood. The sequence derives from a young woman with Graves' hyperthyroidism.

CDR3 sequence (DNA): TGTGCCAGCAGGGGACTAGCGGGAGGGCGGCAGTACTTC. The encoded protein is CASRGLAGGRQYF. The rearrangement uses TRBV12-3 or TRBV12-4 and TRBJ2-7; 16 nucleotides agree with TRBD2. V dropped 6 bases and J dropped 9; count of bases not matched to a gene: 2. The CDR3 contains 13 residues.